These 8 T cell receptor beta chains were sequenced from one sample in a study of human T cells and chemical hapten exposure (dated by TCRdb to about 2021). Library creation used RACE. The sample was run on a NextSeq 500. TCRdb's own reprocessing of the public reads used fastp at Q25 and MiXCR and kept productive beta chains. Rows merge per CDR3 protein into single entries with the most common DNA and genes. In all, the sample holds approximately 340,000 distinct CDR3 sequences, and about 7% of those were seen once. The ten biggest clones cover 8.4% of the sample. The time point label, as the study defines it: patch test 1, 2 weeks after DPC sensitization. The sample's treatment or condition, from its label and the paper: therapeutic diphenylcyclopropenone sensitization with weekly scalp DPC. The sample was whole blood, taken in connection with sensitization to the hapten diphenylcyclopropenone (DPC). The source of these receptors is a woman younger than 30 with alopecia areata. Some clones in this sample may be carry-over from other donors' samples.

Many counts were recorded for this clonotype. V and J are TRBV2 and TRBJ2-1; TRBD2 agrees at 8 bases. The trim removed 10 bases at V and 12 bases at J, leaving 2 bases unmatched. The germline gives CDR1 SNHLY, CDR2 FYNNEI. This CDR3 is built from 9 residues. CDR3 residues: CATSGGQFF. CDR3 in DNA: TGTGCCACCAGCGGGGGGCAGTTCTTC.

This clonotype has just a few counts. The rearrangement links TRBV20-1 to TRBJ2-7; TRBD1 matches 11 bases. This CDR3 spans 18 amino acids. With V trimmed by 0 bases and J by 2 bases, 12 bases remained unmatched. The germline CDR1 and CDR2 sequences are DFQATT and SNEGSKA (reference sequence). This chain's CDR3 is CSARDRRTGGVLTYEQYF. CDR3 in DNA: TGCAGTGCTAGAGATCGTAGGACAGGGGGCGTCTTGACCTACGAGCAGTACTTC.

The chain uses TRBV5-1 and TRBJ1-5; tentative D call: TRBD1 (6 bases). V lost 5 bases to trimming and J lost 0 bases, with 12 bases between them. Germline CDR1 is SGHRS and CDR2 is YFSETQ. CDR3 length: 15 residues. CDR3 nucleotides: TGCGCCAGCAGAACGGACAGTAATAGCAATCAGCCCCAGCATTTT. Its protein product is CASRTDSNSNQPQHF. Complete variable domain (other parts from reference TRBV5-1 and TRBJ1-5): KAGVTQTPRYLIKTRGQQVTLSCSPISGHRSVSWYQQTPGQGLQFLFEYFSETQRNKGNFPGRFSGRQFSNSRSEMNVSTLELGDSALYLCASRTDSNSNQPQHFGDGTRLSIL.

This clonotype appeared many times. The gene calls are TRBV27 and TRBJ1-6; no definite D call. V lost 6 bases and J lost 10, with 10 bases in between. The CDR3 extends over 12 amino acids. CDR1 is MNHEY, CDR2 SMNVEV, per germline (reference sequence). The CDR3 nucleotides read TGTGCCAGCAGCCCTAGTGACTCACCCCTCCACTTT. Its protein is CASSPSDSPLHF.

The chain joins TRBV6-6 to TRBJ2-6; 10 bases agree with TRBD1. The junction had 7 bases not matched to a gene; V was cut back by 4 bases and J by 1 base. This CDR3 is built from 18 residues. Germline V gene lookup returns CDR1 MNHNY and CDR2 SVGAGI (reference sequence). CDR3 in DNA: TGTGCCAGCAGTTGGGACAGGGGATCCCTATCTGGGGCCAACGTCCTGACTTTC. Translating gives CASSWDRGSLSGANVLTF.

This clonotype was detected a few times. J is TRBJ1-2 and V is TRBV21-1; the DNA was not compared with TRBD1, the D call given in the table. TRBV21-1 is reported as a pseudogene. This CDR3 spans 17 amino acids. In nucleotides, the CDR3 is TGTGCCAGCAGCAGCCCTGGGACGAAAGGGGGGGGCTATGGCTACACCTTC. Translation gives CASSSPGTKGGGYGYTF.

The rearrangement uses TRBV28 and TRBJ1-2; perhaps TRBD1 as D (6 bases). The CDR3 spans 15 residues. Trimming took off 2 bases at V and 8 bases at J, with 18 bases between the two ends. Germline V gene sequence: CDR1 MDHEN, CDR2 SYDVKM. CDR3 residues: CASSLTGRSGWGYTF. Written as DNA, the CDR3 is TGTGCCAGCAGTTTAACAGGGAGGTCTGGCTGGGGCTACACCTTC.

The CDR3 coding sequence is TGCGCCAGCAGCTTGGATGCGGCAGGGGAACAGCCCCAGCATTTT. Amino acid sequence: CASSLDAAGEQPQHF. The chain joins TRBV5-1 to TRBJ1-5; D might be TRBD1 (6 bases). V dropped 0 bases and J dropped 7 bases, with 14 bases sitting between them. The CDR3 loop spans 15 amino acids. Germline values: CDR1 SGHRS, CDR2 YFSETQ.